The clone carrying this T cell receptor (beta chain) was counted between two and nine times. Its antigen is still unknown. TCRdb reprocessed the 5' RACE reads via MiXCR and lists one record per CDR3 protein. The data show around 320,000 distinct CDR3 sequences, roughly an eighth seen once. The V gene end was trimmed by 1 base and the J gene end by 5 bases; junction bases not matched to a gene: 4. This CDR3 contains 16 residues. Germline lookup yields CDR1 SGHNT and CDR2 YYREEE (reference sequence). This sample was included in a study of T-cell memory formation after mild COVID-19. Overall study findings and caveats: Researchers report contracting CD4+ clones mostly in CM and EM, with CD8+ clones in EMRA.

The receptor was derived from a man between 18 and 35 years old who had mild COVID-19 (a few samples of this study predate the infection). Cell type and time point are not known. The chain couples TRBV5-4 to TRBJ2-3, with 13 bases fitting TRBD2. Material: PBMCs or a T cell subset sorted from them (not recorded which). CDR3 protein: CASSLKLAGGQDTQYF. Here the CDR3 DNA reads TGTGCCAGCAGCTTGAAACTAGCGGGGGGGCAAGATACGCAGTATTTT.